This T cell receptor beta chain was found in a study of CD8 T cells in Susac syndrome. This clonotype was observed a single time. Germline V gene data show CDR1 as MNHEY and CDR2 as SVGAGI. Trimming left V 3 bases short and J 4 bases short, with 12 bases between. The CDR3 sequence is 15 residues long. Roughly 0.45 to 1 ug RNA was reverse transcribed with random hexamers. In TCRdb, the immunoSEQ multiplex PCR reads were re-called with MiXCR into one record per CDR3 protein. This table holds about 130,000 distinct CDR3 sequences, around 96% found once. Sequencing of TCR beta was performed on blood CD8+ T cells and on blood CD4+ T cells. All included Susac syndrome patients satisfied recently defined diagnostic criteria for definite or probable disease.

The sample consisted of CD8+ T cells from PBMCs. This chain links TRBV6-5 with TRBJ1-4; weak D call: TRBD1 (5 bases). This TCR came from a human donor with Susac syndrome. CDR3 sequence: CASSYFRAVNEKLFF. CDR3 DNA: TGTGCCAGCAGTTATTTCAGGGCAGTTAATGAAAAACTGTTTTTT.